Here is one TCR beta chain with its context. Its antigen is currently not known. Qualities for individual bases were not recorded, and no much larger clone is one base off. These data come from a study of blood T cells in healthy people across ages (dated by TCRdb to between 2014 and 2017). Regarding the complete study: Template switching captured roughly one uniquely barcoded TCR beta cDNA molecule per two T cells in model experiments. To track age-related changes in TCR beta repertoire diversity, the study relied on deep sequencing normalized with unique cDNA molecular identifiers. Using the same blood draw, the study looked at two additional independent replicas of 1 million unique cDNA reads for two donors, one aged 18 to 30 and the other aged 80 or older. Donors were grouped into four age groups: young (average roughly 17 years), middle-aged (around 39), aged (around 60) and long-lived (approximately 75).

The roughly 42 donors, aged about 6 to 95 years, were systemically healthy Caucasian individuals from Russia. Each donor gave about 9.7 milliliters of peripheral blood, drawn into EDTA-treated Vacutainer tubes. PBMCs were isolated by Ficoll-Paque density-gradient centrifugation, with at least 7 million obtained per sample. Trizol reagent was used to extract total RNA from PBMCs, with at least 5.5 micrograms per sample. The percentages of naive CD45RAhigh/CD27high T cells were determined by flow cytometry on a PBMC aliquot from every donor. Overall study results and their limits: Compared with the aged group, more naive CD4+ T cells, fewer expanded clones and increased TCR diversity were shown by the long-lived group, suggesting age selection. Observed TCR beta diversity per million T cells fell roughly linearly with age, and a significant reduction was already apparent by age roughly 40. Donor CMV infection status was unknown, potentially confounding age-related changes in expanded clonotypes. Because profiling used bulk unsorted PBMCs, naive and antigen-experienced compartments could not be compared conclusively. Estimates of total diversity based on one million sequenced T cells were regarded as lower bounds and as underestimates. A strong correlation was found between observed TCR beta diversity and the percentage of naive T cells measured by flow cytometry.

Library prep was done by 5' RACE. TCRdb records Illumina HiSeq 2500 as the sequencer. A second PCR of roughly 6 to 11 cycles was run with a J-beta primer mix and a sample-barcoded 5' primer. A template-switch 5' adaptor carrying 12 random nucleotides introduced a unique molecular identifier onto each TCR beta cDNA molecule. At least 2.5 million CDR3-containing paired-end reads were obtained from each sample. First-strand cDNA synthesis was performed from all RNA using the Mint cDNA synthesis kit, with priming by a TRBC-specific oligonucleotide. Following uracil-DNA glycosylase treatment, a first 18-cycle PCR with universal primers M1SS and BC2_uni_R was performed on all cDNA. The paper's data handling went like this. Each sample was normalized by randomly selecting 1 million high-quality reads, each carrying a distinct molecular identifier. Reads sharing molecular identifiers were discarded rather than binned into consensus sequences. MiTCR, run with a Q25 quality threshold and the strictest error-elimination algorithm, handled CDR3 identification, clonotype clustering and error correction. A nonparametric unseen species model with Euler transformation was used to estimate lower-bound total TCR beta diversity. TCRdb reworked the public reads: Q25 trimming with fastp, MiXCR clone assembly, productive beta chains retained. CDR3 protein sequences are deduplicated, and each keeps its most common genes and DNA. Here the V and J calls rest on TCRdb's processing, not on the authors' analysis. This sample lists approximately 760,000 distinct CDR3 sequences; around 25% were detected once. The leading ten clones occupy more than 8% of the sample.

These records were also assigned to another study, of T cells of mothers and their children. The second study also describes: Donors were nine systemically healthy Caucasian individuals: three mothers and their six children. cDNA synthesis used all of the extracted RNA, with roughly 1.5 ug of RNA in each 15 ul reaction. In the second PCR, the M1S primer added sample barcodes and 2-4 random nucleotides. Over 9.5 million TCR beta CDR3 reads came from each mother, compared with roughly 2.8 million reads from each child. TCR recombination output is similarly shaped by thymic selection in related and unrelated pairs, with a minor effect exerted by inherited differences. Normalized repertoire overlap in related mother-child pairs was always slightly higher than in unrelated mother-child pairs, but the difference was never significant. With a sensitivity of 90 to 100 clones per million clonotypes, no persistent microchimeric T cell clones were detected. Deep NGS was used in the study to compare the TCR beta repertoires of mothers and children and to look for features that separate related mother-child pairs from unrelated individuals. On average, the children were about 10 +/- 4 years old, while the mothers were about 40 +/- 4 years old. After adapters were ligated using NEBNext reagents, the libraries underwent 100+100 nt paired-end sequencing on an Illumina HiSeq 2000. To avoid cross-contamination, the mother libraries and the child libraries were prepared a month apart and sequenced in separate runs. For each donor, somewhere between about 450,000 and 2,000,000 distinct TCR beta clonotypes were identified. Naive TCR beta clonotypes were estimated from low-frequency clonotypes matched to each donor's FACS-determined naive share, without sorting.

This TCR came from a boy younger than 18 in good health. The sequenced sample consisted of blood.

CDR3 region: CASSFVLMYNEQFF. The sequenced DNA: TGTGCCAGCAGCTTTGTACTTATGTACAATGAGCAGTTCTTC. This receptor chain uses TRBV7-9 and TRBJ2-7, with the D gene not confidently named. The J call is doubtful: the DNA matches TRBJ2-1 better. CDR1 and CDR2 are read off the germline V gene (reference sequence) as SEHNR and FQNEAQ. The CDR3 spans 14 residues, from the cysteine through the phenylalanine. The retained sequence is limited to the CDR3, 42 bases, with the frame set at the first base.